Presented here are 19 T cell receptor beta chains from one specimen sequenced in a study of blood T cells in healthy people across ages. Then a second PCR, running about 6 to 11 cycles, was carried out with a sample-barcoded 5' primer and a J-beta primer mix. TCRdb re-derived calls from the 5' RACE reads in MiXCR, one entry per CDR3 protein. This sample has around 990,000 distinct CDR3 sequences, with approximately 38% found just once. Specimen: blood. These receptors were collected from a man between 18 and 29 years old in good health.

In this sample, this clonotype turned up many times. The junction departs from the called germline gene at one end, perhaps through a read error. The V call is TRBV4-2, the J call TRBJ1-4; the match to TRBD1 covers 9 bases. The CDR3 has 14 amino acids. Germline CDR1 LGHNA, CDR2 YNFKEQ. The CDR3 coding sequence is TGCGCCAGCAGCCAAGGACAGGGGAATGAAAAACTGTTTTTT. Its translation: CASSQGQGNEKLFF.

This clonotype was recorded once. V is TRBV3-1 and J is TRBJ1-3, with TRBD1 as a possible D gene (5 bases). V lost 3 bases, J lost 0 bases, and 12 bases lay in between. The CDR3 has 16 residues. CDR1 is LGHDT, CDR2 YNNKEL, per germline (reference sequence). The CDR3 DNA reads TGTGCCAGCAGCCATCCCAGACAGACCTCTGGAAACACCATATATTTT. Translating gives CASSHPRQTSGNTIYF.

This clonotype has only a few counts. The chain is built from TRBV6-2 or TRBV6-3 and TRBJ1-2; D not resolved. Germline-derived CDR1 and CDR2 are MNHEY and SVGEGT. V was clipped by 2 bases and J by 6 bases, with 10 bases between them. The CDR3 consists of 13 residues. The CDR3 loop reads CASSYHRAHGYTF. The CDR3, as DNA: TGTGCCAGCAGTTACCACCGAGCCCATGGCTACACCTTC.

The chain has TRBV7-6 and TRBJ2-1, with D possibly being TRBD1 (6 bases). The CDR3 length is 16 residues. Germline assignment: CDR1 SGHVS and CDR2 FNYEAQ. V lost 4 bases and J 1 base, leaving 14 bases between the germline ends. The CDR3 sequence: CASSYPGTSSYNEQFF. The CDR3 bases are TGTGCCAGCAGCTACCCCGGGACATCGTCCTACAATGAGCAGTTCTTC.

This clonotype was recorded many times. In DNA form, the CDR3 reads TGCGCCAGCAGCCAAGAAGCCGGCTATGGCTACACCTTC. This translates into CASSQEAGYGYTF. This chain links TRBV4-1 with TRBJ1-2; no firm D call. The germline gives CDR1 MGHRA, CDR2 YSYEKL. The CDR3 contains 13 residues. V gave up 0 bases and J gave up 4 bases, with 6 bases separating them.

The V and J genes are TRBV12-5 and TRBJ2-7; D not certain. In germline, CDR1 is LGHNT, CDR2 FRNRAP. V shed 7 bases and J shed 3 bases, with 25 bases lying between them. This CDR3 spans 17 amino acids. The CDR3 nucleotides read TGTGCTAGTGTTCTTATAACGGACGCCGGAAGAGACTACGAGCAGTACTTC. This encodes CASVLITDAGRDYEQYF.

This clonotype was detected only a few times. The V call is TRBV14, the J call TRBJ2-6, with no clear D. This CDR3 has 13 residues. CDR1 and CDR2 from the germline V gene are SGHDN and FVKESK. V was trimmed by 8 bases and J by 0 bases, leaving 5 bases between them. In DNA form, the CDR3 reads TGTGCCAGCGGAGACTCTGGGGCCAACGTCCTGACTTTC. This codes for CASGDSGANVLTF.

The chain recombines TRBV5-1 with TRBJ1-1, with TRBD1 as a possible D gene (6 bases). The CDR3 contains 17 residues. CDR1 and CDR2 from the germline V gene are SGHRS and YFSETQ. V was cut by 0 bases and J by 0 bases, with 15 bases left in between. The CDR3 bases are TGCGCCAGCAGCTTGGCGGACAGAGCGAGCATGAACACTGAAGCTTTCTTT. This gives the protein CASSLADRASMNTEAFF.

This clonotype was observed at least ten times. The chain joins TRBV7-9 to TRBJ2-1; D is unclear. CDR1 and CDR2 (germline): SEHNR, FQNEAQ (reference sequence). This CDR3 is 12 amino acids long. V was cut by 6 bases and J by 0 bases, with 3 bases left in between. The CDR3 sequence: CASSFSYNEQFF. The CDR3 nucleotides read TGTGCCAGCAGTTTCTCCTACAATGAGCAGTTCTTC.

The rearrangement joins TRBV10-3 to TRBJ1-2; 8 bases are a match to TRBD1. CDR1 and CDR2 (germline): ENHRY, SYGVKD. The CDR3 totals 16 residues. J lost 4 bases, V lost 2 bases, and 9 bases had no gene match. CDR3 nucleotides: TGTGCCATCAGTGAGCGAACAGGGGGTTGGTTCTATGGCTACACCTTC. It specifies CAISERTGGWFYGYTF.

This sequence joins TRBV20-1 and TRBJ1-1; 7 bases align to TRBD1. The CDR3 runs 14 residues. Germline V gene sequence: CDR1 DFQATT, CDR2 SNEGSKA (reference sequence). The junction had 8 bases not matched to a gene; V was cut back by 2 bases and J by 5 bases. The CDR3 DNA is TGCAGTGCTAGACAGGGGGTTTTTTCAACTGAAGCTTTCTTT. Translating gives CSARQGVFSTEAFF.

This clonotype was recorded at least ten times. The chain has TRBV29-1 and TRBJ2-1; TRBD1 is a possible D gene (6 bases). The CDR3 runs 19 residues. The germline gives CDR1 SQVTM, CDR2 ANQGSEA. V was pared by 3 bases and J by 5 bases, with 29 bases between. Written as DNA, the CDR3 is TGCAGCGTTGAGCCCGGGCAGGGGAAGATAGGAATAGGAAACAATGAGCAGTTCTTC. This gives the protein CSVEPGQGKIGIGNNEQFF.

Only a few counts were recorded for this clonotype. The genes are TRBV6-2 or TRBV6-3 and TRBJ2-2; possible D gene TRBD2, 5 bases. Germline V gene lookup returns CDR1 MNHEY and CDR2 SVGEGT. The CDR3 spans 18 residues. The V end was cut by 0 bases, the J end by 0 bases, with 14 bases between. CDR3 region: CASSYSLERTPNTGELFF. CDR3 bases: TGTGCCAGCAGTTACTCTTTAGAGCGGACCCCGAACACCGGGGAGCTGTTTTTT.

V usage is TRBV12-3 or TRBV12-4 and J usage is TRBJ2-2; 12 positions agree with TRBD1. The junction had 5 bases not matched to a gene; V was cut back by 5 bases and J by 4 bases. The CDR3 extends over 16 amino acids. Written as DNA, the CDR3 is TGTGCCAGCAGTCGAGGGACAGGGGGCGGCACCGGGGAGCTGTTTTTT. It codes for CASSRGTGGGTGELFF.

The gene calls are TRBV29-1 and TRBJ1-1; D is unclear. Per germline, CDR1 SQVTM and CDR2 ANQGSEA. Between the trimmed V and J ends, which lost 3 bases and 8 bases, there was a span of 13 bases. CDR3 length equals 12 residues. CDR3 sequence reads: CSVEEIAGEAFF. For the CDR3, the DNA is TGCAGCGTTGAGGAGATAGCGGGGGAAGCTTTCTTT.

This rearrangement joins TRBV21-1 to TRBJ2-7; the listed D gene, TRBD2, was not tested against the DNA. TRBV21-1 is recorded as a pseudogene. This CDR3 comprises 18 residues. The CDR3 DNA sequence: TGTGCCAGCAGCAAAGATCATCCCTCAATTTTTGGGTCCTACGAGCAGTACTTC. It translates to CASSKDHPSIFGSYEQYF.

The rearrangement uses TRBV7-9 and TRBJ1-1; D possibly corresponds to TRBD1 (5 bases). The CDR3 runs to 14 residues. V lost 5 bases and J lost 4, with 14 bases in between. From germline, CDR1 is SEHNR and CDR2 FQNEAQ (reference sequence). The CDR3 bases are TGTGCCAGCAGCCCCCAGACAGCCCCCACTGAAGCTTTCTTT. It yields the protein CASSPQTAPTEAFF.

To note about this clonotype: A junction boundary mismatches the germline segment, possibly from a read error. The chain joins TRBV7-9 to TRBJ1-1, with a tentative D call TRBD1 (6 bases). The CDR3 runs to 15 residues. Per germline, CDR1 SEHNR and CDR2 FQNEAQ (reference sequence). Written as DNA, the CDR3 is TGTGCTAGCAGCTACCCACGGGGGGCAGGGACTGAAGCTTTCTTT. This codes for CASSYPRGAGTEAFF.

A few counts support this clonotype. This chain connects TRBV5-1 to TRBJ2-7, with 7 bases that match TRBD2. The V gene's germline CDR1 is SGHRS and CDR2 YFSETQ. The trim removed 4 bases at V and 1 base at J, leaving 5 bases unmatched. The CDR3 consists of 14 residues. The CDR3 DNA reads TGCGCCAGCAGCCCAAAACTAGCGTCCTACGAGCAGTACTTC. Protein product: CASSPKLASYEQYF.